By proportion, the clone carrying this TCR beta chain is medium-sized. Its antigen is unknown. Libraries were prepared by immunoSEQ multiplex PCR; TCRdb keeps only in-frame clonotypes and omits some of them. This sample has under 3,000 clones, with roughly a fifth found just once. The sample is drawn from a study of sequential checkpoint blockade in melanoma. Study-level background: Each arm's sequence ended with maintenance nivolumab. TCRbeta immunosequencing was performed on DNA from around 96 pretreatment melanoma tumor samples. The study's findings and limits: T-cell fraction and clonality followed PD-L1 and CD8+ counts, not mutational load.

Treatment described: randomized to nivolumab then ipilimumab (arm A) or the reverse (arm B). Germline assignment: CDR1 SGHNT and CDR2 YENEEA. Deletions cut 5 bases from V and 1 base from J, with 9 bases between. There are 14 residues in the CDR3. This rearrangement joins TRBV11-3 to TRBJ1-3; D is unclear. This sequence originates from a human donor with melanoma. The sample consisted of tumor tissue (inferred from file names), taken from a patient given nivolumab and ipilimumab in sequence. Here the CDR3 reads CASSTTTSGNTIYF. CDR3 DNA sequence: TGTGCCAGCAGCACCACAACTTCTGGAAACACCATATATTTT.